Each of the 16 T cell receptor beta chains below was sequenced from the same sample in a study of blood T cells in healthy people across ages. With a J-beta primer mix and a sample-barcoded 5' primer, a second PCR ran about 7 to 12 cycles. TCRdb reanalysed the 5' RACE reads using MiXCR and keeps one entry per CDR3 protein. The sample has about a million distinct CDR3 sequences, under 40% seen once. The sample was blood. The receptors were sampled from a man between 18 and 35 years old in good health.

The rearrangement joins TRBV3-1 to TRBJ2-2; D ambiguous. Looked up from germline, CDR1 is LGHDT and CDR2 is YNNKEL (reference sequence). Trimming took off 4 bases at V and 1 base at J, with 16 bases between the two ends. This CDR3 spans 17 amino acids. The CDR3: CASSLGPWSLNTGELFF. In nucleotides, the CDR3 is TGTGCCAGCAGCCTTGGACCTTGGAGCCTGAACACCGGGGAGCTGTTTTTT.

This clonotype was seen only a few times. CDR3 in amino acids: CASSPRGRFFYEQYF. CDR3 nucleotide sequence: TGTGCCAGCAGCCCCAGGGGGCGATTTTTCTACGAGCAGTACTTC. The J gene is TRBJ2-7, the V gene TRBV7-9, with 8 nucleotides matching TRBD1. This CDR3 spans 15 amino acids. Germline values: CDR1 SEHNR, CDR2 FQNEAQ (reference sequence). J gave up 3 bases and V 5 bases, and 9 bases lay outside the gene matches.

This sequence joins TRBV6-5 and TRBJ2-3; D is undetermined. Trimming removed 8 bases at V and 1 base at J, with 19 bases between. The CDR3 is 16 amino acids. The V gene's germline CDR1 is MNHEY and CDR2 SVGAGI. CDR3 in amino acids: CASSRAGYRGTDTQYF. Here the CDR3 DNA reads TGTGCCAGCTCCCGCGCCGGTTATCGGGGCACAGATACGCAGTATTTT.

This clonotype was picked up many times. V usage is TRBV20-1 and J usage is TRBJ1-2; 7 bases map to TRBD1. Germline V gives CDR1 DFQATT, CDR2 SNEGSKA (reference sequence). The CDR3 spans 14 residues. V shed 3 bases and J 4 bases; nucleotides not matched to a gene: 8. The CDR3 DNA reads TGCAGTGCTAGTGGGACAGCTGTAGGCTATGGCTACACCTTC. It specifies CSASGTAVGYGYTF.

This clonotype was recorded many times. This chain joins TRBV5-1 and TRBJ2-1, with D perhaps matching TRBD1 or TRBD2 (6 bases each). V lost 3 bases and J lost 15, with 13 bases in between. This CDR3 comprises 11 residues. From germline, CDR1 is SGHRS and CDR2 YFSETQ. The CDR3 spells CASSSGDWLFF. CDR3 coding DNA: TGCGCCAGCAGCTCAGGGGACTGGTTGTTCTTC.

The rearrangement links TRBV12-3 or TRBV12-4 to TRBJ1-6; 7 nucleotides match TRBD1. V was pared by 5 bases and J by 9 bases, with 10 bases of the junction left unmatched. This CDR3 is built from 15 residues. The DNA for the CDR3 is TGTGCCAGCAGTCCTACAGGGGCCGGGATTTCACCCCTCCACTTT. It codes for CASSPTGAGISPLHF.

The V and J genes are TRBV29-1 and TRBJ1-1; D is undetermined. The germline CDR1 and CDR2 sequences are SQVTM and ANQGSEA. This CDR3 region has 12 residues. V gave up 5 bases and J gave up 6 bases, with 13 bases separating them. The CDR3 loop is CSVTLGWAEAFF. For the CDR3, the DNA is TGCAGCGTTACTTTGGGCTGGGCTGAAGCTTTCTTT.

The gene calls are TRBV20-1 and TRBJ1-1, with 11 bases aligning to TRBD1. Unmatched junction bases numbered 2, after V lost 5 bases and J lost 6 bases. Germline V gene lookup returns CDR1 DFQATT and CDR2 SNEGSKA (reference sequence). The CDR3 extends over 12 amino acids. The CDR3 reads CSAWTGGSEAFF. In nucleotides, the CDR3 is TGCAGTGCTTGGACAGGGGGCTCTGAAGCTTTCTTT.

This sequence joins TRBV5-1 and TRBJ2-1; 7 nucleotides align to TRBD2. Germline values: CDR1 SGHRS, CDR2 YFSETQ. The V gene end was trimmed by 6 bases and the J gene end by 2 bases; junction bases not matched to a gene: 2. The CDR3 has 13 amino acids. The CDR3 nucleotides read TGCGCCAGCACAACTAGCGCCTACAATGAGCAGTTCTTC. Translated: CASTTSAYNEQFF.

The CDR3, as DNA: TGTGCCAGCTCCCGCGGGGAACCGAGGAACGAGCAGTACTTC. Translating it yields CASSRGEPRNEQYF. The V gene is TRBV18, the J gene TRBJ2-7, with a weak D call TRBD2 (6 bases). CDR3 length equals 14 residues. The germline CDR1 and CDR2 sequences are KGHSH and LQKENI. V was trimmed by 6 bases and J by 5 bases, leaving 17 bases between them.

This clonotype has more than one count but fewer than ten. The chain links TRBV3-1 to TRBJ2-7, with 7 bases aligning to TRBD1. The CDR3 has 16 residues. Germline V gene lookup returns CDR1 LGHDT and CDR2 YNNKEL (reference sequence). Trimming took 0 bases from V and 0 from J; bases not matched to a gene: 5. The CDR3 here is CASSQDTTGYSYEQYF. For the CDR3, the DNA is TGTGCCAGCAGCCAAGATACGACAGGGTACTCCTACGAGCAGTACTTC.

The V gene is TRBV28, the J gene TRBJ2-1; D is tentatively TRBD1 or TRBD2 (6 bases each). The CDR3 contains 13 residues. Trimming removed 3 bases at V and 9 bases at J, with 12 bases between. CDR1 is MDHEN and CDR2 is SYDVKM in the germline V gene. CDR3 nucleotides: TGTGCCAGCAGTTTCGACGGGGGCGGTGAGCAGTTCTTC. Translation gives CASSFDGGGEQFF.

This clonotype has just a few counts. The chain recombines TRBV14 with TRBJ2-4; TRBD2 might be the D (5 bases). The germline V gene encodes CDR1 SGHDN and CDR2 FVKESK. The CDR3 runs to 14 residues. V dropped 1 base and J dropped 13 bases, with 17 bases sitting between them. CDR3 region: CASSQVSGKNEQYF. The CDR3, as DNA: TGTGCCAGCAGCCAAGTTTCGGGGAAGAATGAGCAGTACTTC.

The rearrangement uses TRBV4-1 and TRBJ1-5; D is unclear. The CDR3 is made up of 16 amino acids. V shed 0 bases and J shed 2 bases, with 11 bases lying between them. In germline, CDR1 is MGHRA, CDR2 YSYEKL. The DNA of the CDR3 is TGCGCCAGCAGCCAAGAGTGGGCTGGGGGCAATCAGCCCCAGCATTTT. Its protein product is CASSQEWAGGNQPQHF.

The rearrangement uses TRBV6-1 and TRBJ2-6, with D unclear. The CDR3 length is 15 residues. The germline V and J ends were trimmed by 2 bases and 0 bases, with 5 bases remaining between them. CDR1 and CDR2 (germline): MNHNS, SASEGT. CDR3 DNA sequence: TGTGCCAGCAGTGAATCGGGCTCTGGGGCCAACGTCCTGACTTTC. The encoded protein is CASSESGSGANVLTF.

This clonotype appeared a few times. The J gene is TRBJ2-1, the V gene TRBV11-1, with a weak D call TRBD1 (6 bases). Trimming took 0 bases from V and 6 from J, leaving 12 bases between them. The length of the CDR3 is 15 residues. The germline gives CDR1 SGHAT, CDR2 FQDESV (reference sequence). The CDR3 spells CASSLAGDTTNEQFF. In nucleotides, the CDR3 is TGTGCCAGCAGCTTAGCGGGGGACACCACCAATGAGCAGTTCTTC.